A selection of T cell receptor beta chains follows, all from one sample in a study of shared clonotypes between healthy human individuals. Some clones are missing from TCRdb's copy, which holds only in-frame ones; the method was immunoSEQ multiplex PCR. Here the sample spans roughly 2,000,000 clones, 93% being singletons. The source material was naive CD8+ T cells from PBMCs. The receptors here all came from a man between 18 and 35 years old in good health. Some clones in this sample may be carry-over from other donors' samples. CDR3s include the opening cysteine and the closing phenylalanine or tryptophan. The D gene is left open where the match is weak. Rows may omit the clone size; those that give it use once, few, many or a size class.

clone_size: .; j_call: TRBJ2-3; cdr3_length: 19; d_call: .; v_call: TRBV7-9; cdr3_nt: TGTGCCAGCAGCTTAGCTTCCGCTTTATTTCAGGGCCGCACAGATACGCAGTATTTT; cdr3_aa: CASSLASALFQGRTDTQYF
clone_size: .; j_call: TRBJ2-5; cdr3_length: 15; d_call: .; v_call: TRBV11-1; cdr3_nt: TGTGCCAGCAGCTTAGGGTACAGAGACCAAGAGACCCAGTACTTC; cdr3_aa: CASSLGYRDQETQYF
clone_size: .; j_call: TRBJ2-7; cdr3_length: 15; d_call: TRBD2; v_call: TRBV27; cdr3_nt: TGTGCCAGCAGTGCCTGGACTAGCGGGGACCACGAGCAGTACTTC; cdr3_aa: CASSAWTSGDHEQYF
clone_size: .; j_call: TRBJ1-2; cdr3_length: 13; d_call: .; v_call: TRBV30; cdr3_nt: TGTGCCTGGAGTGGATTGCAGATGAGTGGCTACACCTTC; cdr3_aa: CAWSGLQMSGYTF
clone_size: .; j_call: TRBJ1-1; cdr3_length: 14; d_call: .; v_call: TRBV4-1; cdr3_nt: TGCGCCAGCAGCCAAGAACAACGGGACACTGAAGCTTTCTTT; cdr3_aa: CASSQEQRDTEAFF
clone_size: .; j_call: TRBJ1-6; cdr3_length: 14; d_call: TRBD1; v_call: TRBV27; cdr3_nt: TGTGCCAGCAGTCTGAGGACAGGGCCTGGGCGCCTCCACTTT; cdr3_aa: CASSLRTGPGRLHF
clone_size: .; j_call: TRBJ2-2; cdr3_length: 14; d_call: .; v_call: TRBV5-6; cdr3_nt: TGTGCCAGCAGCTTGGCGGCGGACACCGGGGAGCTGTTTTTT; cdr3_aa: CASSLAADTGELFF
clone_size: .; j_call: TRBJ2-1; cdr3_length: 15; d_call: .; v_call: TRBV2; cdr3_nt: TGTGCCAGCAGCGAAAACGGTGCGGATACGAGGTGGCAGTTCTTC; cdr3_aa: CASSENGADTRWQFF
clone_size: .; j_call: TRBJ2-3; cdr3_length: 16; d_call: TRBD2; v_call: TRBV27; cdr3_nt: TGTGCCAGCAGTCGGGGACTAGCTCCGAGCACAGATACGCAGTATTTT; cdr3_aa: CASSRGLAPSTDTQYF
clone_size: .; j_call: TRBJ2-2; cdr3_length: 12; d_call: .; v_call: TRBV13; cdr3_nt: TGTGCCAGCAGCTTAGGGGCCGGGGAGCTGTTTTTT; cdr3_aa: CASSLGAGELFF
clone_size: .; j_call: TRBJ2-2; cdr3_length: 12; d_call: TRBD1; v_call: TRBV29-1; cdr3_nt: TGCAGCGTTGTACAGGGGGCCGGGGAGCTGTTTTTT; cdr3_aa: CSVVQGAGELFF
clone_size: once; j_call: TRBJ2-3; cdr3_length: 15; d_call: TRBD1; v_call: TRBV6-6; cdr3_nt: TGTGCCAGCACCCCTGGGACAGGGAGGACAGATACGCAGTATTTT; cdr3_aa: CASTPGTGRTDTQYF
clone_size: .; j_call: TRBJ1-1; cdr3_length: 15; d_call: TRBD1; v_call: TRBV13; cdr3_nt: TGTGCCAGCAGCCTTCGACAGGGAACTTCAGGTGAAGCTTTCTTT; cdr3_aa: CASSLRQGTSGEAFF
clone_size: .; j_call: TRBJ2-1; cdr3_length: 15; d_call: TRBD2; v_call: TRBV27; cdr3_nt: TGTGCCAGCAGTTCCCCGACTAGCGTCCACAATGAGCAGTTCTTC; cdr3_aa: CASSSPTSVHNEQFF
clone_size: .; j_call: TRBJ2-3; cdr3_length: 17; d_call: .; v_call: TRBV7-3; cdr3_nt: TGTGCCAGCAGCTCTTCCCTCCATGGGATCAGCACAGATACGCAGTATTTT; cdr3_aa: CASSSSLHGISTDTQYF
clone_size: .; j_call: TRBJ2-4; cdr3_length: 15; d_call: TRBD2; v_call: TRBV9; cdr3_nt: TGTGCCAGCAGCGTAGGGGTTAGCGGGAGGGACATTCAGTACTTC; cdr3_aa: CASSVGVSGRDIQYF
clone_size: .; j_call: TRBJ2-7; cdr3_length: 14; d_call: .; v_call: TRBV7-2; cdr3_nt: TGTGCCAGCAGCTTAGTTCAGGGGGGCTACGAGCAGTACTTC; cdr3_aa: CASSLVQGGYEQYF
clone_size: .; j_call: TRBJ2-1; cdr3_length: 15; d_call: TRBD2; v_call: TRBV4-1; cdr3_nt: TGCGCCAGCAGCCAACGACTAGCGGGAGGTTATGAGCAGTTCTTC; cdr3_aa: CASSQRLAGGYEQFF
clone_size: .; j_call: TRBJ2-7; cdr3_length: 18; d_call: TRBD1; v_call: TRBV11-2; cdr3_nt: TGTGCCAGCAGCGGGAGCCTTCGGGGACAGGGGGACCCCTACGAGCAGTACTTC; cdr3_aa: CASSGSLRGQGDPYEQYF
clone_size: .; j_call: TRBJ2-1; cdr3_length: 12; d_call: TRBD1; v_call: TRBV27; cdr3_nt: TGTGCCAGTCAGAACAGGGGAGAAAATTCGTTCTTC; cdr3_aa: CASQNRGENSFF
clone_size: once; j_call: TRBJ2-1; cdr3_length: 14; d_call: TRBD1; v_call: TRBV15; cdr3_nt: TGTGCCACCAGCGGACAGGACAATTTCAATGAGCAGTTCTTC; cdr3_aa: CATSGQDNFNEQFF
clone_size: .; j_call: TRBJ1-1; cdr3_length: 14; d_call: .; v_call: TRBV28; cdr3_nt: TGTGCCAGTTACGTCGGGTCTTCGAGCACTGAAGCTTTCTTT; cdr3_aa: CASYVGSSSTEAFF
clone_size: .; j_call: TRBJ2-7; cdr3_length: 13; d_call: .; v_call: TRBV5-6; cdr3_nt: TGTGCCAGCCACTACGGGGGTTCCTACGAGCAGTACTTC; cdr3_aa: CASHYGGSYEQYF
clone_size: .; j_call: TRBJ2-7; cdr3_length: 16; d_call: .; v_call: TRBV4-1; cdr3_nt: TGCGCCAGCAGCCACCCCCGACTAGGAGAAGGGGACGAGCAGTACTTC; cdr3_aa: CASSHPRLGEGDEQYF
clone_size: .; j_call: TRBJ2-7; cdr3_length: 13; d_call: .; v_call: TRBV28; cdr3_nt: TGTGCCAGCAGTTTCCCCGGGATCTACGAGCAGTACTTC; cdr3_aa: CASSFPGIYEQYF
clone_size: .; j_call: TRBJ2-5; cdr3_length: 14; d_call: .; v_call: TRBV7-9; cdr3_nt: TGTGCCAGCAGGCTCCCCAACCCACAAGAGACCCAGTACTTC; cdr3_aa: CASRLPNPQETQYF
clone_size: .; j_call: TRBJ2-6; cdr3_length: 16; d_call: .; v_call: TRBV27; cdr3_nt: TGTGCCAGCAGTTTGTTGACGGACTCTGGGGCCAACGTCCTGACTTTC; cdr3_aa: CASSLLTDSGANVLTF
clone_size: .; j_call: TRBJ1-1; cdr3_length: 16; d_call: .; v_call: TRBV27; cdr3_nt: TGTGCCAGCAGTTTATCGCCAGGGGTATTTGACACTGAAGCTTTCTTT; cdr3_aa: CASSLSPGVFDTEAFF
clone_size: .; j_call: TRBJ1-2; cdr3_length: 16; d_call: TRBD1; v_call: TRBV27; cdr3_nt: TGTGCCAGCAGCAAGACTCGGGACAGGCAGAACTATGGCTACACCTTC; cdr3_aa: CASSKTRDRQNYGYTF
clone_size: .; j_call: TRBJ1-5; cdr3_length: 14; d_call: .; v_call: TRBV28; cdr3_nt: TGTGCCAGCAGTTTTATCCGGAGCAATCAGCCCCAGCATTTT; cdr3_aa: CASSFIRSNQPQHF
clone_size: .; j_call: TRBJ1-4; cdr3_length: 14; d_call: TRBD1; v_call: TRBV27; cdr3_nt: TGTGCCAGCAGAGAAAGGACAGGCCGGGAAAAACTGTTTTTT; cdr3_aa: CASRERTGREKLFF
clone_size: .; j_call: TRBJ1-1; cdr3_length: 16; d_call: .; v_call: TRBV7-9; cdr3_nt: TGTGCCAGCAGCACAAATATTCCGGGGGGTGGCACTGAAGCTTTCTTT; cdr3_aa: CASSTNIPGGGTEAFF
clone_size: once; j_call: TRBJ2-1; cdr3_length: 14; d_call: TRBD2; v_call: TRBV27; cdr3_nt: TGTGCCAGCAGTAGCGGGAGCTCCTACAATGAGCAGTTCTTC; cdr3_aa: CASSSGSSYNEQFF
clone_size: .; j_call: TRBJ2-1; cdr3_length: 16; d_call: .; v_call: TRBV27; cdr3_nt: TGTGCCAGCAGCCTGGACCAGCGGGCAGCATACAATGAGCAGTTCTTC; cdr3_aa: CASSLDQRAAYNEQFF
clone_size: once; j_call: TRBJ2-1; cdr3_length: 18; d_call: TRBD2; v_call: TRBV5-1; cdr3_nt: TGCGCCAGCAGCTCGGGACTAGCGGGAGTTACCTCCTACAATGAGCAGTTCTTC; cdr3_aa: CASSSGLAGVTSYNEQFF
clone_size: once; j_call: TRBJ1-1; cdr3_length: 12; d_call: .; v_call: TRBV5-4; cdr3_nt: TGTGCCAGCAGCGCGGGGGACACTGAAGCTTTCTTT; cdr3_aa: CASSAGDTEAFF
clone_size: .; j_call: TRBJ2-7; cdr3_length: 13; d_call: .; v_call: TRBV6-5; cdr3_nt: TGTGCCAGCAGTTACTCCGAGGAGGTCGAGCAGTACTTC; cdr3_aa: CASSYSEEVEQYF